Following are 32 T cell receptor beta chains from one sample sequenced in a study of T cell responses to AZD1222 COVID-19 vaccine. Data came from immunoSEQ multiplex PCR; TCRdb stores just in-frame clones and leaves some out. The top ten clones hold around 14% of a sample with about 120,000 clones, approximately 92% of them seen once. The source material was peripheral blood, sampled on day 0 of AZD1222 vaccination. The receptors were gathered from an adult in good health.

This sequence joins TRBV6-5 and TRBJ1-1, with D perhaps TRBD1 (5 bases). There are 14 residues in the CDR3. Deletions cut 6 bases from V and 3 bases from J, with 14 bases between. CDR1 and CDR2 from the germline V gene are MNHEY and SVGAGI. This chain's CDR3 is CASSLVSGDTEAFF. CDR3 DNA: TGTGCCAGCAGCCTGGTTTCGGGGGACACTGAAGCTTTCTTT.

The V gene is TRBV27, the J gene TRBJ1-2; TRBD1 matches at 7 bases. The CDR3 sequence is 15 residues long. The V gene's germline CDR1 is MNHEY and CDR2 SMNVEV (reference sequence). V was pared by 5 bases and J by 4 bases, with 10 bases of the junction left unmatched. CDR3 DNA: TGTGCCAGCAGTCCCGGGACAGCCCTTAGCTATGGCTACACCTTC. Translation: CASSPGTALSYGYTF.

The V call is TRBV7-9, the J call TRBJ1-4; D possibly corresponds to TRBD1 (5 bases). The CDR3 extends over 13 amino acids. The germline V and J ends were trimmed by 4 bases and 12 bases, with 15 bases remaining between them. Germline V gene lookup returns CDR1 SEHNR and CDR2 FQNEAQ (reference sequence). The CDR3 DNA reads TGTGCCAGCAGCTCGGGACCGTTTCTTGAACTGTTTTTT. Translating it yields CASSSGPFLELFF.

The chain carries TRBV2 and TRBJ1-3; D gene uncertain. The germline CDR1 and CDR2 sequences are SNHLY and FYNNEI. The length of the CDR3 is 15 residues. The ends were cut back, 3 bases at V and 3 bases at J, with 12 bases in the middle. In DNA, the CDR3 is TGTGCCAGCAGTGATATAGGGTCTTATGGAAACACCATATATTTT. It encodes CASSDIGSYGNTIYF. Variable domain in full (rest from reference TRBV2 and TRBJ1-3): EPEVTQTPSHQVTQMGQEVILRCVPISNHLYFYWYRQILGQKVEFLVSFYNNEISEKSEIFDDQFSVERPDGSNFTLKIRSTKLEDSAMYFCASSDIGSYGNTIYFGEGSWLTVV.

The rearrangement uses TRBV3-1 (or the pseudogene TRBV3-2) and TRBJ1-1, with TRBD1 identical over 7 bases. This CDR3 is 13 amino acids long. V gave up 6 bases and J gave up 6 bases; unmatched junction bases: 7. Germline assignment: CDR1 LGHDT and CDR2 YNNKEL (reference sequence). This chain's CDR3 is CASSSEGAPEAFF. CDR3 DNA sequence: TGTGCCAGCAGTTCAGAGGGGGCCCCTGAAGCTTTCTTT.

The J gene is TRBJ2-1, the V gene TRBV10-3; D is undetermined. The CDR3 sequence is 13 residues long. Germline CDR1 ENHRY, CDR2 SYGVKD. V was clipped by 3 bases and J by 10 bases, with 13 bases between them. CDR3 sequence reads: CAISDPKGGEQFF. The DNA for the CDR3 is TGTGCCATCAGTGATCCTAAAGGCGGAGAGCAGTTCTTC.

The chain employs TRBV28 and TRBJ2-7; D is ambiguous. This CDR3 has 11 residues. Germline V gene data show CDR1 as MDHEN and CDR2 as SYDVKM. The ends were cut back, 4 bases at V and 10 bases at J, with 11 bases in the middle. This CDR3 reads CASSSSRSQYF. The CDR3 DNA reads as TGTGCCAGCAGTTCCTCGAGGAGTCAGTACTTC. The full variable domain, with the rest looked up from reference TRBV28 and TRBJ2-7, is DVKVTQSSRYLVKRTGEKVFLECVQDMDHENMFWYRQDPGLGLRLIYFSYDVKMKEKGDIPEGYSVSREKKERFSLILESASTNQTSMYLCASSSSRSQYFGPGTRLTVT.

The V and J genes are TRBV4-1 and TRBJ2-1; 8 bases map to TRBD2. There are 13 residues in the CDR3. The V and J ends lost 4 bases and 6 bases, in that order; junction bases with no gene match: 2. CDR1 is MGHRA, CDR2 YSYEKL, per germline. The CDR3 coding sequence is TGCGCCAGCAGCCTAGGGACTAGCAATGAGCAGTTCTTC. This sequence encodes CASSLGTSNEQFF.

The V and J genes are TRBV15 and TRBJ1-5; unclear D gene. The germline gives CDR1 LNHNV, CDR2 YYDKDF (reference sequence). V lost 0 bases, J lost 4 bases, and 7 bases lay in between. The CDR3 totals 14 residues. CDR3 loop: CATSRDQENQPQHF. The CDR3 region has the DNA TGTGCCACCAGCAGAGATCAAGAGAATCAGCCCCAGCATTTT.

The chain has TRBV7-2 and TRBJ2-7, with D perhaps TRBD1 or TRBD2 (6 bases each). V lost 0 bases and J lost 5, with 11 bases in between. This CDR3 region has 14 residues. Germline V gene data show CDR1 as SGHTA and CDR2 as FQGNSA. CDR3 nucleotides: TGTGCCAGCAGCTTAGCGGAGGGGGAACACGAGCAGTACTTC. Protein: CASSLAEGEHEQYF.

J is TRBJ2-7 and V is TRBV6-2 or TRBV6-3, with 11 nucleotides matching TRBD2. The length of the CDR3 is 16 residues. The V segment lost 2 bases and the J segment 2 bases; nucleotides outside the gene matches: 5. Germline CDR1 is MNHEY and CDR2 is SVGEGT. The CDR3 spells CASSYPGLAGTYEQYF. The CDR3 region has the DNA TGTGCCAGCAGTTACCCCGGACTAGCGGGTACCTACGAGCAGTACTTC.

The chain's CDR3 is CASSLGLAGQGYGYTF. For the CDR3, the DNA is TGTGCCAGCAGTTTGGGCCTGGCGGGACAGGGATATGGCTACACCTTC. The gene calls are TRBV28 and TRBJ1-2; 9 positions match TRBD1. Germline loops: CDR1 MDHEN, CDR2 SYDVKM. J was trimmed by 5 bases and V by 3 bases; bases with no gene match: 10. CDR3 length: 16 residues.

The rearrangement joins TRBV29-1 to TRBJ2-1; the match to TRBD2 covers 7 bases. Germline V gives CDR1 SQVTM, CDR2 ANQGSEA. The V gene end was trimmed by 1 base and the J gene end by 0 bases; junction bases not matched to a gene: 6. The CDR3 length is 16 residues. The CDR3 DNA sequence: TGCAGCGTTGAAGGGCTAGCGGAATTCTCCTACAATGAGCAGTTCTTC. This translates into CSVEGLAEFSYNEQFF.

The gene calls are TRBV7-7 and TRBJ2-1; the match to TRBD2 covers 9 bases. In germline, CDR1 is SSHAT, CDR2 FNYEAQ (reference sequence). This CDR3 region has 14 residues. CDR3 sequence reads: CASGSGGTYNEQFF. The CDR3 nucleotides are TGTGCTAGCGGGAGCGGAGGGACCTACAATGAGCAGTTCTTC.

The chain joins TRBV6-5 to TRBJ2-5; D is unresolved. CDR1 and CDR2 (germline): MNHEY, SVGAGI. Trimming stripped 4 bases from V and 1 base from J, with 13 bases between. This CDR3 contains 15 residues. As DNA, the CDR3 is TGTGCCAGCAGTTCGGGCAGAACCCCCCAAGAGACCCAGTACTTC. Protein product: CASSSGRTPQETQYF.

This sequence joins TRBV4-3 and TRBJ2-1; 11 positions agree with TRBD1. Trimming removed 4 bases from V and 4 bases from J; junction bases left unmatched: 3. The CDR3 runs to 15 residues. The germline V gene encodes CDR1 LGHNA and CDR2 YSLEER. The CDR3 here is CASSPGQGAYNEQFF. The CDR3 DNA follows: TGCGCCAGCAGCCCCGGACAGGGGGCATACAATGAGCAGTTCTTC.

This clone occurred once. The chain carries TRBV10-1 and TRBJ2-1, with 12 positions matching TRBD2. CDR1 and CDR2 (germline): WNHNN, SYGVQD (reference sequence). The CDR3 totals 17 residues. J lost 5 bases, V lost 4 bases, and 9 bases had no gene match. CDR3 region: CASSGPGGLAGNNEQFF. As DNA, the CDR3 is TGCGCCAGCAGTGGGCCAGGAGGACTAGCGGGAAACAATGAGCAGTTCTTC.

This clone was seen a few times. The gene calls are TRBV4-3 and TRBJ2-7; perhaps D is TRBD1 or TRBD2 (5 bases each). This CDR3 region has 14 residues. Trimming took off 4 bases at V and 6 bases at J, with 16 bases between the two ends. In germline, CDR1 is LGHNA, CDR2 YSLEER. The CDR3 region is CASSLHTGRPEQYF. CDR3 DNA: TGCGCCAGCAGCCTACACACGGGACGACCCGAGCAGTACTTC.

This sequence joins TRBV5-1 and TRBJ2-1; 13 bases line up with TRBD2. The CDR3 is made up of 17 amino acids. Germline-derived CDR1 and CDR2 are SGHRS and YFSETQ. V dropped 1 base and J dropped 9; count of bases not matched to a gene: 10. The CDR3 region has the DNA TGCGCCAGCAGCTTGAAACTAGCGGGAGGGCCTCGGGTTGAGCAGTTCTTC. This gives the protein CASSLKLAGGPRVEQFF.

The rearrangement uses TRBV23-1 and TRBJ1-5; D ambiguous. TRBV23-1 belongs to the ORF category, with a function that is uncertain. The CDR3 has 16 residues. The V end was cut by 2 bases, the J end by 0 bases, with 11 bases between. This CDR3 reads CASSQLSSNSNQPQHF. As DNA, the CDR3 is TGCGCCAGCAGTCAACTTTCATCGAATAGCAATCAGCCCCAGCATTTT.

The chain carries TRBV29-1 and TRBJ2-7; 11 bases map to TRBD1. This CDR3 comprises 14 residues. Trimming cost V 5 bases and J 3 bases; bases outside gene matches: 6. Germline V gives CDR1 SQVTM, CDR2 ANQGSEA. The CDR3: CSVSAGTGGYEQYF. The CDR3 nucleotides read TGCAGCGTTTCTGCCGGGACAGGGGGCTACGAGCAGTACTTC.

This clone was seen only once. V is TRBV30 and J is TRBJ1-4; 8 nucleotides match TRBD1. J was trimmed by 8 bases and V by 3 bases; bases with no gene match: 8. CDR3 length equals 14 residues. Germline V lookup: CDR1 GTSNPN, CDR2 SVGIG (reference sequence). CDR3 region: CAWRYQGAREKLFF. CDR3 DNA: TGTGCCTGGAGATACCAGGGGGCGAGGGAAAAACTGTTTTTT.

The genes are TRBV6-2 or TRBV6-3 and TRBJ1-1; no reliable D call. Germline CDR1 is MNHEY and CDR2 is SVGEGT. Trimming took off 5 bases at V and 1 base at J, with 5 bases between the two ends. CDR3 size: 12 residues. The CDR3 spells CASSQQNTEAFF. The CDR3 DNA reads TGTGCCAGCAGTCAACAGAACACTGAAGCTTTCTTT.

The V and J genes are TRBV5-4 and TRBJ1-1, with D possibly matching TRBD1 (6 bases). This CDR3 comprises 18 residues. From germline, CDR1 is SGHNT and CDR2 YYREEE (reference sequence). V lost 2 bases to trimming and J lost 4 bases, with 24 bases between them. This CDR3 reads CASSFTGGGGVGSTEAFF. The CDR3 DNA follows: TGTGCCAGCAGCTTCACGGGGGGCGGGGGTGTGGGAAGCACTGAAGCTTTCTTT.

The chain recombines TRBV29-1 with TRBJ1-2; D might be TRBD1 (5 bases). The CDR3 consists of 13 residues. Deletions cut 0 bases from V and 4 bases from J, with 9 bases between. The germline V gene encodes CDR1 SQVTM and CDR2 ANQGSEA. DNA of the CDR3: TGCAGCGTTGAAGACAGGGCCGCCTATGGCTACACCTTC. It translates to CSVEDRAAYGYTF.

V and J are TRBV5-1 and TRBJ1-2; TRBD1 is a possible D gene (5 bases). V shed 3 bases and J shed 4 bases, with 22 bases lying between them. The CDR3 loop spans 17 amino acids. In germline, CDR1 is SGHRS, CDR2 YFSETQ. The CDR3 is CASSSNSGGGAPYGYTF. In DNA form, the CDR3 reads TGCGCCAGCAGCTCGAATTCCGGTGGAGGGGCCCCCTATGGCTACACCTTC. Supplemented by reference TRBV5-1 and TRBJ1-2, the full variable domain reads KAGVTQTPRYLIKTRGQQVTLSCSPISGHRSVSWYQQTPGQGLQFLFEYFSETQRNKGNFPGRFSGRQFSNSRSEMNVSTLELGDSALYLCASSSNSGGGAPYGYTFGSGTRLTVV.

This chain connects TRBV7-2 to TRBJ1-1; D unclear. Between the trimmed V and J ends, which lost 1 base and 1 base, there was a span of 7 bases. This CDR3 has 14 amino acids. CDR1 is SGHTA, CDR2 FQGNSA, per germline. CDR3 sequence (DNA): TGTGCCAGCAGCTTAGGGGGTAAGAACACTGAAGCTTTCTTT. Its protein product is CASSLGGKNTEAFF.

The chain uses TRBV30 and TRBJ1-3; D is unclear. This CDR3 region has 13 residues. Germline CDR1 is GTSNPN and CDR2 is SVGIG (reference sequence). Trimming removed 4 bases at V and 2 bases at J, with 9 bases between. CDR3 residues: CAWTASAGNTIYF. The CDR3 nucleotides are TGTGCCTGGACAGCCTCGGCTGGAAACACCATATATTTT. The full variable domain, with the rest looked up from reference TRBV30 and TRBJ1-3, is SQTIHQWPATLVQPVGSPLSLECTVEGTSNPNLYWYRQAAGRGLQLLFYSVGIGQISSEVPQNLSASRPQDRQFILSSKKLLLSDSGFYLCAWTASAGNTIYFGEGSWLTVV.

The chain links TRBV28 to TRBJ1-5, with 10 bases matching TRBD1. Trimming removed 5 bases from V and 2 bases from J; junction bases left unmatched: 3. The CDR3 contains 15 residues. CDR1 is MDHEN and CDR2 is SYDVKM in the germline V gene. CDR3 protein: CASSPGTGGNQPQHF. In nucleotides, the CDR3 is TGTGCCAGCAGTCCCGGGACAGGGGGCAATCAGCCCCAGCATTTT.

This chain uses TRBV11-2 with TRBJ1-1; D is perhaps TRBD1 (6 bases). Germline V gene data show CDR1 as SGHAT and CDR2 as FQNNGV. V gave up 0 bases and J gave up 12 bases, with 17 bases separating them. The CDR3 has 14 residues. As DNA, the CDR3 is TGTGCCAGCAGCTTAGAGAATACAGGGTGGAAAACTTTCTTT. Its translation is CASSLENTGWKTFF. The variable domain in full, completed from reference TRBV11-2 and TRBJ1-1, reads EAGVAQSPRYKIIEKRQSVAFWCNPISGHATLYWYQQILGQGPKLLIQFQNNGVVDDSQLPKDRFSAERLKGVDSTLKIQPAKLEDSAVYLCASSLENTGWKTFFGQGTRLTVV.

V and J are TRBV24-1 and TRBJ2-5; D perhaps matches TRBD2 (7 bases). The germline gives CDR1 KGHDR, CDR2 SFDVKD. The CDR3 totals 13 residues. Trimming left V 5 bases short and J 4 bases short, with 10 bases between. CDR3 bases: TGTGCCACCAGTGTCGGGGGGCGAGAGACCCAGTACTTC. It translates to CATSVGGRETQYF.

The rearrangement joins TRBV2 to TRBJ2-2, with a tentative D call TRBD2 (5 bases). Germline lookup yields CDR1 SNHLY and CDR2 FYNNEI. CDR3 length: 16 amino acids. V was clipped by 7 bases and J by 0 bases, with 15 bases between them. In DNA, the CDR3 is TGTGCCAGCACCTCTTTGGACTCTTCGAACACCGGGGAGCTGTTTTTT. Amino acids: CASTSLDSSNTGELFF.